The rows below give T cell receptor beta chains drawn from one sample of a study of blood T cell repertoires in COVID-19. The table came from immunoSEQ multiplex PCR; TCRdb's copy has only in-frame clones and leaves some out. There are 150,000 to 160,000 clones in the sample; approximately 80% occur only once, and around 32% lies in the top ten. Sequencing used peripheral blood. Source of these receptors: a woman aged 60-75 years with acute or convalescent COVID-19. CDR3s include the opening cysteine and the closing phenylalanine or tryptophan. The D gene is left open where the match is weak. Expanded clones get a size class; other rows say once, few or many, or leave the size out.

CDR3 protein	CDR3 DNA	clone size	D gene	V gene	J gene
CASSSPGQSSNYGYTF	TGTGCCAGCAGCTCACCGGGACAGTCCTCTAACTATGGCTACACCTTC	-	TRBD1	TRBV5-8	TRBJ1-2
CATSRDTGWSNQPQHF	TGTGCCACCAGCAGAGATACAGGGTGGAGCAATCAGCCCCAGCATTTT	few	-	TRBV15	TRBJ1-5
CASTPMSIEAFF	TGTGCCAGCACCCCCATGAGCATTGAAGCTTTCTTT	few	-	TRBV12-3/TRBV12-4	TRBJ1-1
CASSRYRSEAFF	TGTGCCAGCAGCCGATACAGGAGTGAAGCTTTCTTT	-	-	TRBV11-2	TRBJ1-1
CASSYSRVAYEQYF	TGTGCCAGCAGTTACTCCAGGGTCGCCTACGAGCAGTACTTC	few	-	TRBV6-2/TRBV6-3	TRBJ2-7
CASSMLTGANEKLFF	TGTGCCAGCAGCATGCTGACAGGGGCTAATGAAAAACTGTTTTTT	-	TRBD1	TRBV5-6	TRBJ1-4
CVSPGGSAEAFF	TGTGTGAGTCCAGGGGGGTCGGCTGAAGCTTTCTTT	few	TRBD1	TRBV2	TRBJ1-1
CASSSFQGTLNTEAFF	TGTGCCAGCAGTTCATTCCAGGGGACACTGAACACTGAAGCTTTCTTT	-	-	TRBV6-5	TRBJ1-1
CASSLWTSGGVTNEQFF	TGTGCCAGCAGCCTCTGGACTAGCGGGGGGGTAACTAATGAGCAGTTCTTC	-	TRBD2	TRBV7-8	TRBJ2-1
CSASSGTIGADTEAFF	TGCAGTGCTAGTTCTGGGACAATCGGTGCGGACACTGAAGCTTTCTTT	-	-	TRBV20-1	TRBJ1-1
CASSVVEGRTEAFF	TGTGCCAGCAGCGTAGTAGAGGGGAGGACTGAAGCTTTCTTT	-	-	TRBV9	TRBJ1-1
CASSLARVNTEAFF	TGTGCCAGCAGCTTAGCCAGGGTCAACACTGAAGCTTTCTTT	-	-	TRBV7-8	TRBJ1-1
CASRRGSQSGGVHETQYF	TGCGCCAGCAGACGAGGGAGTCAAAGCGGGGGGGTACATGAGACCCAGTACTTC	-	TRBD2	TRBV10-2	TRBJ2-5
CASSAPSGTSFYNEQFF	TGTGCCAGCAGTGCCCCTTCCGGGACTAGCTTCTACAATGAGCAGTTCTTC	-	TRBD2	TRBV2	TRBJ2-1
CASSDSQGTDTQYF	TGTGCCAGCAGTGACTCGCAGGGCACAGATACGCAGTATTTT	-	-	TRBV6-4	TRBJ2-3
CASGRGDQTDTQYF	TGTGCCAGCGGACGGGGGGATCAAACAGATACGCAGTATTTT	-	TRBD2	TRBV9	TRBJ2-3
CASSSGGLGNSPLHF	TGTGCCAGCAGTTCCGGGGGACTCGGGAATTCACCCCTCCACTTT	-	-	TRBV6-5	TRBJ1-6
CASSLDGLANYGYTF	TGCGCCAGCAGCTTGGACGGGTTAGCTAACTATGGCTACACCTTC	-	-	TRBV5-1	TRBJ1-2
CASSLAGLNEQFF	TGTGCCAGCAGCTTGGCGGGGCTCAATGAGCAGTTCTTC	-	-	TRBV11-2	TRBJ2-1
CASSPHDRALGNTIYF	TGTGCCAGCAGCCCCCACGACAGGGCGTTAGGAAACACCATATATTTT	once	TRBD1	TRBV3-1/TRBV3-2	TRBJ1-3
CAISDPKGGDGNTEAFF	TGTGCCATCAGTGACCCAAAGGGGGGGGATGGGAACACTGAAGCTTTCTTT	many	-	TRBV10-3	TRBJ1-1
CASSPRVGPEKLFF	TGTGCCAGCTCACCAAGGGTGGGGCCTGAAAAACTGTTTTTT	-	-	TRBV18	TRBJ1-4
CASSKDRVNTEAFF	TGTGCCAGCAGCAAGGACAGGGTGAACACTGAAGCTTTCTTT	once	TRBD1	TRBV6-5	TRBJ1-1
CASSPRQGAGETQYF	TGTGCCAGCTCACCACGGCAGGGGGCAGGGGAGACCCAGTACTTC	once	TRBD1	TRBV18	TRBJ2-5
CASSLWRGETQYF	TGTGCCAGCAGTTTATGGAGAGGAGAGACCCAGTACTTC	-	-	TRBV27	TRBJ2-5
CASSQDTLSGNTIYF	TGTGCCAGCAGCCAAGACACTTTATCTGGAAACACCATATATTTT	-	-	TRBV3-1/TRBV3-2	TRBJ1-3
CASSHDREWSAFF	TGTGCCAGCAGCCATGACAGGGAGTGGTCGGCTTTCTTT	-	TRBD1	TRBV7-8	TRBJ1-1
CASSTGLTQFF	TGTGCCAGCAGCACGGGACTTACACAGTTCTTC	-	-	TRBV12-3/TRBV12-4	TRBJ2-1
CASSGVEPPNGNQPQHF	TGTGCCAGCAGTGGAGTCGAACCCCCCAATGGCAATCAGCCCCAGCATTTT	once	-	TRBV6-4	TRBJ1-5
CASVGGHSSPLHF	TGTGCCAGCGTAGGCGGCCACTCTTCACCCCTCCACTTT	-	-	TRBV28	TRBJ1-6
CASTQGPANTGELFF	TGTGCCAGCACGCAGGGCCCCGCGAACACCGGGGAGCTGTTTTTT	many	-	TRBV6-5	TRBJ2-2
CASSHGGSKPQHF	TGTGCCAGCTCCCACGGCGGGAGCAAGCCCCAGCATTTT	-	-	TRBV3-1/TRBV3-2	TRBJ1-5
CASSLNTGDGYTF	TGTGCCAGCAGTTTAAATACAGGGGACGGCTACACCTTC	-	TRBD1	TRBV27	TRBJ1-2
CASSWDTTREQYF	TGTGCCAGCAGCTGGGACACGACACGCGAGCAGTACTTC	-	-	TRBV7-9	TRBJ2-7
CASSESRQGFHNEQFF	TGCGCCAGCAGTGAGTCGCGACAGGGGTTCCACAATGAGCAGTTCTTC	-	TRBD1	TRBV10-1	TRBJ2-1
CASSPGQGPPRPQHF	TGCGCCAGCAGCCCGGGACAGGGGCCACCGAGGCCCCAGCATTTT	-	TRBD1	TRBV4-1	TRBJ1-5
CASTTGNQPQHF	TGTGCCAGTACGACGGGGAATCAGCCCCAGCATTTT	-	-	TRBV6-5	TRBJ1-5
CASSMDPSGEQYF	TGCGCCAGCAGCATGGACCCGTCGGGGGAGCAGTACTTC	-	-	TRBV5-1	TRBJ2-7
CATSSDRKGLRNSPLHF	TGTGCCACCAGCAGCGATCGAAAGGGGCTTCGCAATTCACCCCTCCACTTT	-	-	TRBV15	TRBJ1-6
CASRPTGLVHISPLHF	TGTGCCAGCAGACCGACAGGGCTTGTTCATATTTCACCCCTCCACTTT	-	TRBD1	TRBV28	TRBJ1-6
CASSVLREGEQYF	TGTGCCAGCAGTGTGTTAAGGGAGGGCGAGCAGTACTTC	-	TRBD2	TRBV2	TRBJ2-7
CASSLTSGYNEQFF	TGTGCCAGCAGCTTAACTTCCGGTTACAATGAGCAGTTCTTC	-	-	TRBV7-3	TRBJ2-1
CASSESAGTGDQPQHF	TGCGCCAGCAGTGAGTCTGCGGGGACAGGGGATCAGCCCCAGCATTTT	few	TRBD1	TRBV10-2	TRBJ1-5
CASSRGQGGYNEQFF	TGTGCCAGCAGCCGGGGACAGGGAGGATACAATGAGCAGTTCTTC	few	TRBD1	TRBV6-5	TRBJ2-1
CASSTTGARRTINYGYTF	TGTGCCAGCAGCACGACAGGGGCTCGACGAACGATTAACTATGGCTACACCTTC	-	TRBD1	TRBV7-2	TRBJ1-2
CASSFFNQPQHF	TGTGCCAGCAGCTTCTTCAATCAGCCCCAGCATTTT	-	-	TRBV11-2	TRBJ1-5
CATSSRRQPHHEQFF	TGTGCCACCAGTTCTCGCAGACAGCCCCACCATGAGCAGTTCTTC	few	-	TRBV24-1	TRBJ2-1
CASSRQGKSYEQYF	TGTGCCAGCAGCCGACAGGGGAAGTCCTACGAGCAGTACTTC	-	TRBD1	TRBV2	TRBJ2-7
CATSGGGYQPQHF	TGTGCCACCAGCGGGGGTGGGTATCAGCCCCAGCATTTT	-	-	TRBV24-1	TRBJ1-5
CASNKGHGYTF	TGTGCCAGCAATAAGGGACACGGCTACACCTTC	-	-	TRBV12-3/TRBV12-4	TRBJ1-2
CASSSASGGADTQYF	TGCGCCAGCAGCTCCGCTAGCGGGGGGGCAGATACGCAGTATTTT	-	TRBD2	TRBV5-1	TRBJ2-3
CAWKSGAGAQYF	TGTGCCTGGAAAAGCGGGGCGGGAGCCCAGTACTTC	-	TRBD2	TRBV30	TRBJ2-5
CASSPQLGGVQETQYF	TGTGCCAGCAGCCCCCAACTTGGCGGGGTCCAAGAGACCCAGTACTTC	-	-	TRBV3-1/TRBV3-2	TRBJ2-5